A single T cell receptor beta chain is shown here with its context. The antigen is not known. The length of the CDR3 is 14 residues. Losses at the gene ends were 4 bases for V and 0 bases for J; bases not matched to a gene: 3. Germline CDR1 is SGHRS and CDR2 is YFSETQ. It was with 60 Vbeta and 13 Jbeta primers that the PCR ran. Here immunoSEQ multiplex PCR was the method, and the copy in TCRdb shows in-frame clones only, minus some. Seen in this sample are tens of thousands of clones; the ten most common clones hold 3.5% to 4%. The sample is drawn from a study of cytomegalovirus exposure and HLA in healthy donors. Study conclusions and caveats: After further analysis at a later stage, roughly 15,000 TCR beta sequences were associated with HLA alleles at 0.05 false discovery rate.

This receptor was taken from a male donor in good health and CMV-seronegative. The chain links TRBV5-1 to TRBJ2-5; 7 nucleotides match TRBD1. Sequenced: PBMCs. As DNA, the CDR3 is TGCGCCAGCAGCCATGGGACAGACCAAGAGACCCAGTACTTC. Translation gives CASSHGTDQETQYF.